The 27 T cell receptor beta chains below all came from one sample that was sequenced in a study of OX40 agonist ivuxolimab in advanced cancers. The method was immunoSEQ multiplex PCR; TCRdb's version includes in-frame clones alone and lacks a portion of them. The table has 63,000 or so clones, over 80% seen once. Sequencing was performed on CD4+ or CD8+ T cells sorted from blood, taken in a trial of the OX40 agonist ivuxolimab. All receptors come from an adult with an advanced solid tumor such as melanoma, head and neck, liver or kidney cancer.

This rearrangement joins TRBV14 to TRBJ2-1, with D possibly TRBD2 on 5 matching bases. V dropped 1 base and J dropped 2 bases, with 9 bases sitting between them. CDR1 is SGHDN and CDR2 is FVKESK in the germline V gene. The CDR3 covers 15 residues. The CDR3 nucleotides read TGTGCCAGCAGCCAAGTTCACGGGACCTACAATGAGCAGTTCTTC. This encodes CASSQVHGTYNEQFF.

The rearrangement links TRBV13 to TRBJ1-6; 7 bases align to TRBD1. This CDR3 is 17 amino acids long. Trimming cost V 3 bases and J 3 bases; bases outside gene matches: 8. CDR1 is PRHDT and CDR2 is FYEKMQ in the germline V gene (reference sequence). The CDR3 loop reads CASSFSYRDSYNSPLHF. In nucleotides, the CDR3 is TGTGCCAGCAGCTTTTCTTACCGGGACAGCTATAATTCACCCCTCCACTTT. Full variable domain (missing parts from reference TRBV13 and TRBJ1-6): AAGVIQSPRHLIKEKRETATLKCYPIPRHDTVYWYQQGPGQDPQFLISFYEKMQSDKGSIPDRFSAQQFSDYHSELNMSSLELGDSALYFCASSFSYRDSYNSPLHFGNGTRLTVT.

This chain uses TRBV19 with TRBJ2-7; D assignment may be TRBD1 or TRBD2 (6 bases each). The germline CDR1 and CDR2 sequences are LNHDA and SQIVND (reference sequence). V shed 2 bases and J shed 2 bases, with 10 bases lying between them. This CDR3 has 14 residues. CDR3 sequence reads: CASSITGGPYEQYF. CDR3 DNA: TGTGCCAGTAGTATAACCGGGGGCCCCTACGAGCAGTACTTC.

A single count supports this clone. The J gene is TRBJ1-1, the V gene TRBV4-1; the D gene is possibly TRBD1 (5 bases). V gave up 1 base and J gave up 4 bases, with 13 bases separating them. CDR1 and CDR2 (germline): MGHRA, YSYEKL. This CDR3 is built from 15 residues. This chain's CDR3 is CASSQVGRVGTEAFF. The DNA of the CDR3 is TGCGCCAGCAGCCAAGTAGGCAGGGTCGGCACTGAAGCTTTCTTT.

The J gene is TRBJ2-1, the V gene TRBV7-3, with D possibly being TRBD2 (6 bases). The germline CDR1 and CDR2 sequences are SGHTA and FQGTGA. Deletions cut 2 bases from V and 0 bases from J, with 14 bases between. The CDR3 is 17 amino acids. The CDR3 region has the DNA TGTGCCAGCAGCTTAGTAGGAGGGGCGAGCTCCTACAATGAGCAGTTCTTC. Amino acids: CASSLVGGASSYNEQFF.

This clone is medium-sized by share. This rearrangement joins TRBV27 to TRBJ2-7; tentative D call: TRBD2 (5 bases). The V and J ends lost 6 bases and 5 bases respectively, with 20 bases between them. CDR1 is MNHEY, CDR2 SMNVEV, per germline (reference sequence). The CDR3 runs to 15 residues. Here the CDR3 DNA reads TGTGCCAGCAGGGCCTTGACGGAGGCATCCCACGAGCAGTACTTC. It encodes CASRALTEASHEQYF.

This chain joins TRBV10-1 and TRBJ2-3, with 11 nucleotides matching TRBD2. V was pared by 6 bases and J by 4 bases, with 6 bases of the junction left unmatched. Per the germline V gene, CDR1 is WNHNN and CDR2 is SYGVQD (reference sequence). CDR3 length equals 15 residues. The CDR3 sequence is CASSPTSGAPDTQYF. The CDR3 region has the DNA TGCGCCAGCAGCCCGACTAGCGGGGCGCCAGATACGCAGTATTTT.

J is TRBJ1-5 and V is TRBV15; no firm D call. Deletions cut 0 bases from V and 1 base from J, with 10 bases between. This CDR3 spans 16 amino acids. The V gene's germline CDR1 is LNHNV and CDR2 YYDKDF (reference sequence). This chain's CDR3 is CATSRDYSISNQPQHF. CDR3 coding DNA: TGTGCCACCAGCAGAGATTACAGCATAAGCAATCAGCCCCAGCATTTT.

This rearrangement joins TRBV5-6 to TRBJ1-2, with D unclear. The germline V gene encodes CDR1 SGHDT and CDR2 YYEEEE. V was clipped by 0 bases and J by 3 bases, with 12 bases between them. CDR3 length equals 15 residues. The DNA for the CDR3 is TGTGCCAGCAGCTTGGTCATTGGTGAACACTATGGCTACACCTTC. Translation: CASSLVIGEHYGYTF.

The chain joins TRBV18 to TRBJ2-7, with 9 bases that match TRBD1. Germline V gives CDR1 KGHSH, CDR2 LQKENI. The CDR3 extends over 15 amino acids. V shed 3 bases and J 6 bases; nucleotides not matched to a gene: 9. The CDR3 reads CASSPGTGRVLEQYV. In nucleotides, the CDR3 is TGTGCCAGCTCACCGGGGACAGGGCGAGTTCTCGAGCAGTACGTC.

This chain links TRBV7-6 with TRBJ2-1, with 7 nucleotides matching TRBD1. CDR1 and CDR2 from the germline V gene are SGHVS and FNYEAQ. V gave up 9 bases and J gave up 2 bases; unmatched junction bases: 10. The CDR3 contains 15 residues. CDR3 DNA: TGTGCCAGTCAACGTCGACAGGGCCCCTACAATGAGCAGTTCTTC. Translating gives CASQRRQGPYNEQFF. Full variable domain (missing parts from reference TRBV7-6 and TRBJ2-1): GAGVSQSPRYKVTKRGQDVALRCDPISGHVSLYWYRQALGQGPEFLTYFNYEAQQDKSGLPNDRFSAERPEGSISTLTIQRTEQRDSAMYRCASQRRQGPYNEQFFGPGTRLTVL.

The CDR3 DNA is TGTGCCAGCAGTTTGCCAGGAGGAAAACTGTTTTTT. It encodes CASSLPGGKLFF. The chain couples TRBV27 to TRBJ1-4; D gene ambiguous. V lost 3 bases and J lost 10, with 9 bases in between. Germline CDR1 MNHEY, CDR2 SMNVEV (reference sequence). The CDR3 loop spans 12 amino acids.

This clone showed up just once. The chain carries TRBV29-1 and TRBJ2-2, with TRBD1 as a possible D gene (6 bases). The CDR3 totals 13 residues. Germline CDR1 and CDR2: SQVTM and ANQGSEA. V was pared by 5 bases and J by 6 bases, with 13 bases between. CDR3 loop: CSVKQGDPGELFF. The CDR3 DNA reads TGCAGCGTTAAACAGGGAGATCCCGGGGAGCTGTTTTTT.

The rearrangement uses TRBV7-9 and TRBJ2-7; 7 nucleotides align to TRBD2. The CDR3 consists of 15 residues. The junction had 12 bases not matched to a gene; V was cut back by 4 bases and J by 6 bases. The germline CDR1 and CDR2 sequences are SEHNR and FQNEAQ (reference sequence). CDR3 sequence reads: CASSWQVGGPGEQYF. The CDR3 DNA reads TGTGCCAGCAGCTGGCAGGTGGGAGGGCCGGGCGAGCAGTACTTC.

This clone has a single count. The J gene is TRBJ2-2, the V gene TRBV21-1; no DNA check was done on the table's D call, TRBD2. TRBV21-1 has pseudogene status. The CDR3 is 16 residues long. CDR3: CASSKGQRGGTGELFF. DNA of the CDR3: TGTGCCAGCAGCAAAGGCCAGCGGGGCGGCACCGGGGAGCTGTTTTTT.

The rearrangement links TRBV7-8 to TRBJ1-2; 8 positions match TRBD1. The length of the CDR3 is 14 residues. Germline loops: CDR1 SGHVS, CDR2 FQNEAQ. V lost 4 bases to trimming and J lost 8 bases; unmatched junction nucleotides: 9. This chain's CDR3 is CASSYSQGAQGYTF. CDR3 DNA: TGTGCCAGCAGCTACTCCCAGGGGGCGCAAGGCTACACCTTC.

CDR3 DNA: TGTGCCAGCAGTTTAATGGTCGATGATCCGTACTACGAGCAGTACTTC. Amino acid sequence: CASSLMVDDPYYEQYF. The V gene is TRBV27, the J gene TRBJ2-7; no clear D gene. The germline V and J ends were trimmed by 2 bases and 3 bases, with 17 bases remaining between them. Germline CDR1 is MNHEY and CDR2 is SMNVEV (reference sequence). There are 16 residues in the CDR3.

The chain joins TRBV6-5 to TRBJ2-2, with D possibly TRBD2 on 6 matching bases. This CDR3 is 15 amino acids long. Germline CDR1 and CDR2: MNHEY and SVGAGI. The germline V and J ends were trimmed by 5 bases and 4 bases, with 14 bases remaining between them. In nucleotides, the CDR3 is TGTGCCAGCAGTCCCAAGGAGGAGGGCACCGGGGAGCTGTTTTTT. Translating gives CASSPKEEGTGELFF.

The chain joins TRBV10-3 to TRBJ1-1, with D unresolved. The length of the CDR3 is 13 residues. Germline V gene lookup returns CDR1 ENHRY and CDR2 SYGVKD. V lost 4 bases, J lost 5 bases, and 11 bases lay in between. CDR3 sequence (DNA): TGTGCCATCAGTGGTGGAATGGGGACTGAAGCTTTCTTT. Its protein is CAISGGMGTEAFF.

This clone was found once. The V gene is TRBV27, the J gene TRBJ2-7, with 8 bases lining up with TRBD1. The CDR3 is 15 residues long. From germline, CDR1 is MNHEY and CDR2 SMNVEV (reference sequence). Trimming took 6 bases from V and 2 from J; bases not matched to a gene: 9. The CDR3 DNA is TGTGCCAGCAGCCAAGTCGGGACAGGCGCCTACGAGCAGTACGTC. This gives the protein CASSQVGTGAYEQYV.

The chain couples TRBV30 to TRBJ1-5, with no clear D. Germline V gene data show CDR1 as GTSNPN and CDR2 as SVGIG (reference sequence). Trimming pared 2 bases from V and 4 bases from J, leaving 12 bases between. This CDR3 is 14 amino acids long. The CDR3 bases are TGTGCCTGGAGTTATGGACCGTCAAATCAGCCCCAGCATTTT. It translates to CAWSYGPSNQPQHF.

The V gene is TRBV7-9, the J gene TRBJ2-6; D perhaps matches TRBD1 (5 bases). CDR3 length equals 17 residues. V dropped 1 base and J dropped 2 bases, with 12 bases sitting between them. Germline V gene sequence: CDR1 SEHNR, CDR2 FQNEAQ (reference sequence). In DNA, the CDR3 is TGTGCCAGCAGCTTAGGGGGCGTGTTTCCTGGGGCCAACGTCCTGACTTTC. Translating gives CASSLGGVFPGANVLTF.

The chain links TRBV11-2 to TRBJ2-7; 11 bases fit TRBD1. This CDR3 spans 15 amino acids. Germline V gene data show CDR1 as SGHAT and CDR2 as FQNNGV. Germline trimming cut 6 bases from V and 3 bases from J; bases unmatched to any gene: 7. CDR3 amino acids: CASRERTGGVYEQYF. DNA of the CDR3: TGTGCCAGCAGGGAGAGGACAGGGGGCGTCTACGAGCAGTACTTC.

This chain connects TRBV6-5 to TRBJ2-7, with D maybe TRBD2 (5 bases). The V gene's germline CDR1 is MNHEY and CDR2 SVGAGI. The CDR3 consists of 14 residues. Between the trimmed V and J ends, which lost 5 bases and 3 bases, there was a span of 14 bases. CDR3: CASSPQRGHYEQYV. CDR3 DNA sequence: TGTGCCAGCAGTCCCCAACGGGGTCACTACGAGCAGTACGTC.

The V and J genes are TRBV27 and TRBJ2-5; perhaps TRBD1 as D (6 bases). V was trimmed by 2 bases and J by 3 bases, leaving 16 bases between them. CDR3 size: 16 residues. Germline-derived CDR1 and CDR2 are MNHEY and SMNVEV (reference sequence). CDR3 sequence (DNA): TGTGCCAGCAGTTTAAGCCCGTTCGCAGGGGAAGAGACCCAGTACTTC. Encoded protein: CASSLSPFAGEETQYF.

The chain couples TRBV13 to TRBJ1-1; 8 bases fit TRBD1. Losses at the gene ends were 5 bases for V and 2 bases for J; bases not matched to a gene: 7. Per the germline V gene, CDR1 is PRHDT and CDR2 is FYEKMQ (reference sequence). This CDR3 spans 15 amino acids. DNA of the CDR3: TGTGCCAGCAGCCACAGGGGGTCGGTAAACACTGAAGCTTTCTTT. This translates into CASSHRGSVNTEAFF.

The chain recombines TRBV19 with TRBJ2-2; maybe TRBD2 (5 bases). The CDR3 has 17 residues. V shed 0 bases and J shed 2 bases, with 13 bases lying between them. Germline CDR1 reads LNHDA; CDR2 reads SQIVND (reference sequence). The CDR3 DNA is TGTGCCAGTAGTATAGATCCGAGACTACCAAACACCGGGGAGCTGTTTTTT. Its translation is CASSIDPRLPNTGELFF.